This entry features one T cell receptor (beta chain) sequence. Repertoires were generated with immunoSEQ multiplex PCR, while TCRdb's copy carries only in-frame clones and drops some. The top ten hold less than 2% of the sample, which has around 70,000 clones, around 95% seen once. This record comes from a study of cytomegalovirus exposure and HLA in healthy donors. The CDR3 runs 14 residues. V was shortened by 5 bases and J by 1 base, with 11 bases between the two germline ends. Germline V gene data show CDR1 as SGHTA and CDR2 as FQGTGA. The rearrangement joins TRBV7-3 to TRBJ1-1, with D maybe TRBD1 (6 bases). The sequencing sample was made of PBMCs. This sequence originates from a woman aged 18-29 years in good health and CMV-seropositive. The CDR3 is CASSTGTANTEAFF. The CDR3 DNA follows: TGTGCCAGCAGCACAGGGACGGCGAACACTGAAGCTTTCTTT.